A selection of T cell receptor beta chains follows, all from one sample in a study of molecular identifiers for immune sequencing clone quantification. A single record per CDR3 protein comes from TCRdb applying MiXCR to the PCR reads. This sample has about 500,000 distinct CDR3 sequences, with roughly 26% found just once. Sequenced material: naive CD8+ T cells from blood, with Jurkat cell RNA spiked in. These receptors were collected from a human donor in good health. Some libraries in this study had Jurkat cell RNA spiked in. Both conserved end residues are part of each CDR3. Fields, in order: CDR3 length, J gene, D gene, V gene, clone size, CDR3 protein, CDR3 DNA. The D gene is left open where the match is weak. The size of a clone is reported for some rows only, either as once, few or many, or as a class for expanded clones.

18 TRBJ2-3 TRBD2 TRBV20-1 few CSARDHGTSGSGTDTQYF TGCAGTGCTAGAGATCATGGGACTAGCGGGAGCGGCACAGATACGCAGTATTTT
12 TRBJ2-7 NA TRBV28 many CASRPGNYEQYF TGTGCCAGCAGACCAGGGAACTACGAGCAGTACTTC
17 TRBJ1-6 NA TRBV11-2 few CASSLAPRTVNNSPLHF TGTGCCAGCAGCTTAGCACCCAGGACAGTTAATAATTCACCCCTCCACTTT
16 TRBJ2-1 TRBD2 TRBV28 many CASCFPAGAGLNEQFF TGTGCCAGCTGTTTCCCCGCGGGAGCCGGCCTTAATGAGCAGTTCTTC
15 TRBJ2-3 NA TRBV7-6 few CASSLLLESTDTQYF TGTGCCAGCAGCTTATTACTAGAAAGCACAGATACGCAGTATTTT
16 TRBJ2-2 NA TRBV2 NA CASSASRDRNTGELFF TGTGCCAGCAGTGCCAGCAGGGACCGGAACACCGGGGAGCTGTTTTTT
13 TRBJ1-2 NA TRBV14 NA CAGSRTANYGYTF TGTGCCGGCAGCCGGACGGCTAACTATGGCTACACCTTC
13 TRBJ1-1 NA TRBV7-9 many CASSADTYTEAFF TGTGCCAGCAGCGCGGACACTTACACTGAAGCTTTCTTT
14 TRBJ2-5 TRBD2 TRBV12-3/TRBV12-4 many CASSRTSQQETQYF TGTGCCAGCAGTCGGACTAGCCAACAAGAGACCCAGTACTTC
16 TRBJ2-5 NA TRBV14 many CASSQGRGRGQETQYF TGTGCCAGCAGCCAGGGCCGAGGTAGAGGCCAAGAGACCCAGTACTTC
18 TRBJ2-3 TRBD2 TRBV10-3 few CAISEGGLAGDRTDTQYF TGTGCCATCAGTGAGGGGGGACTAGCGGGAGACAGGACAGATACGCAGTATTTT
15 TRBJ2-1 TRBD2 TRBV27 NA CASRLGTSGYNEQFF TGTGCCAGCAGGCTCGGGACTAGCGGCTACAATGAGCAGTTCTTC
14 TRBJ2-3 TRBD2 TRBV29-1 NA CSVDPSGATDTQYF TGCAGCGTTGATCCTAGCGGGGCCACAGATACGCAGTATTTT
11 TRBJ2-7 NA TRBV20-1 NA CSALGSYEQYF TGCAGTGCCCTGGGGAGCTACGAGCAGTACTTC
14 TRBJ1-6 NA TRBV28 few CASSLVGLGSPLHF TGTGCCAGCAGTTTAGTAGGTTTGGGCTCACCCCTCCACTTT
18 TRBJ2-1 TRBD2 TRBV12-3/TRBV12-4 NA CASSLVAGGPGSYNEQFF TGTGCCAGCAGTTTAGTAGCGGGAGGGCCGGGCTCCTACAATGAGCAGTTCTTC
14 TRBJ1-1 NA TRBV10-3 many CAISEWQGSTEAFF TGTGCCATCAGTGAGTGGCAGGGTTCCACTGAAGCTTTCTTT
13 TRBJ2-1 NA TRBV2 few CASSDSRTNEQFF TGTGCCAGCAGTGACTCGCGTACCAATGAGCAGTTCTTC
17 TRBJ2-3 NA TRBV11-2 NA CASSAERFGGNTDTQYF TGTGCCAGCAGCGCAGAAAGGTTCGGGGGAAACACAGATACGCAGTATTTT
17 TRBJ1-1 NA TRBV4-1 few CASSRMPPTAMSTEAFF TGCGCCAGCAGCCGAATGCCCCCCACAGCTATGAGCACTGAAGCTTTCTTT
15 TRBJ2-2 NA TRBV20-1 few CSARFPARNTGELFF TGCAGTGCTAGATTTCCCGCTCGGAACACCGGGGAGCTGTTTTTT
14 TRBJ2-3 TRBD2 TRBV29-1 NA CSVEGGGLVDTQYF TGCAGCGTTGAGGGGGGGGGGTTGGTAGATACGCAGTATTTT
14 TRBJ1-2 NA TRBV7-9 NA CASSPRHWGYGYTF TGTGCCAGCAGCCCTAGACACTGGGGCTATGGCTACACCTTC
15 TRBJ2-5 NA TRBV24-1 NA CATSTAGLGQETQYF TGTGCCACCAGCACGGCAGGGCTAGGCCAAGAGACCCAGTACTTC
16 TRBJ2-1 TRBD1 TRBV4-3 NA CASSQATGGRLNEQFF TGCGCCAGCAGCCAAGCTACAGGGGGCCGATTGAATGAGCAGTTCTTC
14 TRBJ1-1 NA TRBV30 NA CAMESPRLYTEAFF TGTGCCATGGAGTCCCCCCGCTTGTACACTGAAGCTTTCTTT
15 TRBJ2-3 TRBD2 TRBV7-2 many CASSALAGGVDTQYF TGTGCCAGCAGCGCACTAGCGGGGGGTGTAGATACGCAGTATTTT
14 TRBJ2-7 NA TRBV11-2 NA CASSLVRGDCEQYF TGTGCCAGCAGCTTAGTGCGGGGAGACTGCGAGCAGTACTTC
15 TRBJ1-2 NA TRBV5-6 NA CASSPPGVLLYGYTF TGTGCCAGCAGCCCCCCGGGCGTCTTACTCTATGGCTACACCTTC
15 TRBJ1-5 NA TRBV19 many CASTVAWQSNQPQHF TGTGCCAGTACCGTAGCTTGGCAGAGCAATCAGCCCCAGCATTTT
13 TRBJ2-1 NA TRBV12-3/TRBV12-4 few CASTPDSYNEQFF TGTGCCAGCACCCCGGACTCCTACAATGAGCAGTTCTTC
12 TRBJ2-7 NA TRBV7-9 NA CASTSTTYEQYF TGTGCCAGCACCTCGACGACCTACGAGCAGTACTTC
16 TRBJ2-3 TRBD2 TRBV12-3/TRBV12-4 NA CASSTPASGGSDTQYF TGTGCCAGCAGTACGCCCGCTAGCGGGGGGTCAGATACGCAGTATTTT
12 TRBJ1-1 NA TRBV6-5 NA CASRRLGTEAFF TGTGCCAGCAGACGACTAGGCACTGAAGCTTTCTTT
15 TRBJ2-3 NA TRBV7-2 many CASSETGLILDTQYF TGTGCCAGCAGCGAGACGGGACTCATTTTAGATACGCAGTATTTT
15 TRBJ2-5 TRBD1 TRBV6-2/TRBV6-3 many CASSYSGTDMGAQYF TGTGCCAGCAGTTACTCCGGGACAGACATGGGGGCCCAGTACTTC
14 TRBJ2-3 NA TRBV6-5 many CASSLYRYTDTQYF TGTGCCAGCAGTTTATATCGGTACACAGATACGCAGTATTTT
15 TRBJ2-1 TRBD2 TRBV9 few CASSPGTSGGYEQFF TGTGCCAGCAGCCCCGGGACTAGCGGGGGGTATGAGCAGTTCTTC
15 TRBJ2-3 TRBD1 TRBV30 few CAWRAGTGGTDTQYF TGTGCCTGGAGGGCCGGGACAGGGGGCACAGATACGCAGTATTTT
11 TRBJ2-1 NA TRBV20-1 few CSALLSAEQFF TGCAGTGCCCTCCTTAGTGCTGAGCAGTTCTTC
14 TRBJ1-3 NA TRBV20-1 few CSASEGGSGNTIYF TGCAGTGCTAGCGAAGGGGGCTCTGGAAACACCATATATTTT
13 TRBJ1-5 NA TRBV6-1 NA CASNRDSNQPQHF TGTGCCAGCAACCGGGACAGCAATCAGCCCCAGCATTTT
17 TRBJ2-7 NA TRBV4-1 NA CASSQVLGPGVTYEQYF TGCGCCAGCAGCCAAGTTTTGGGCCCTGGGGTAACCTACGAGCAGTACTTC
17 TRBJ2-4 NA TRBV2 NA CASSESPIMGAKNIQYF TGTGCCAGCAGTGAGTCCCCCATTATGGGAGCCAAAAACATTCAGTACTTC
16 TRBJ2-1 TRBD2 TRBV7-9 few CASSLLTSGHNNEQFF TGTGCCAGCAGCTTATTGACTAGCGGTCACAACAATGAGCAGTTCTTC
15 TRBJ2-3 TRBD1 TRBV6-1 NA CAISGGTGEADTQYF TGTGCTATCTCGGGGGGGACAGGGGAGGCAGATACGCAGTATTTT
14 TRBJ1-1 TRBD1 TRBV13 NA CASSTYQGATEAFF TGTGCCAGCAGCACCTACCAGGGGGCCACTGAAGCTTTCTTT
18 TRBJ2-3 TRBD2 TRBV12-3/TRBV12-4 many CASSWAFLAGVSTDTQYF TGTGCCAGCAGTTGGGCCTTTCTGGCGGGGGTCAGCACAGATACGCAGTATTTT
16 TRBJ2-7 NA TRBV4-3 many CASSQDFGRSSYEQYF TGCGCCAGCAGCCAAGATTTTGGCAGGAGTTCCTACGAGCAGTACTTC
15 TRBJ2-3 TRBD2 TRBV12-3/TRBV12-4 many CASRGQRGGQDTQYF TGTGCCAGCAGGGGACAGCGGGGGGGCCAAGATACGCAGTATTTT
14 TRBJ2-7 NA TRBV4-2 NA CASSQDFSPYEQYF TGTGCCAGCAGCCAAGATTTTAGCCCCTACGAGCAGTACTTC